The sequence of this T cell receptor (beta chain) was determined in a study of shared clonotypes between healthy human individuals. About the research overall: CD4 naive and memory got three plates each, CD8 naive two, CD8 memory one.

This was a deep-level run. This table comes from immunoSEQ multiplex PCR, and its TCRdb copy is limited to in-frame clones, with some not included. The sample holds around 1.4 million clones, approximately 98.5% seen once. Donors were Caucasian adults residing in Nashville, Tennessee, USA. Trimming shortened V by 8 bases and J by 7 bases, and 24 bases separated the two germline ends. Germline V gene lookup returns CDR1 MNHNS and CDR2 SASEGT. CDR3 length equals 15 residues. The TCR comes from a young man in good health. The sequenced material came from naive CD4+ T cells sorted from blood. Subset reported: CD45RA+ positively selected. The rearrangement uses TRBV6-1 and TRBJ2-7; possible D gene TRBD2, 5 bases. The CDR3 sequence: CASWAGDPTSGEQYF. The DNA of the CDR3 is TGTGCCAGCTGGGCAGGCGACCCTACCTCGGGGGAGCAGTACTTC.